Shown below are 7 T cell receptor beta chains from a single sample sequenced in a study of CD8 T cells in Susac syndrome. Reverse transcription of roughly 0.45 to 1 ug RNA was performed with random hexamers. TCRdb re-called the immunoSEQ multiplex PCR reads with MiXCR, one entry per CDR3 protein. In the table there are roughly 200,000 distinct CDR3 sequences, approximately 95% of which are singletons. The sequenced material came from CD4+ T cells from PBMCs. The receptors were gathered from a human donor in good health.

V usage is TRBV14 and J usage is TRBJ1-1; 8 bases line up with TRBD1. Trimming took 3 bases from V and 5 from J; bases not matched to a gene: 8. The germline V gene encodes CDR1 SGHDN and CDR2 FVKESK. The CDR3 runs 15 residues. In DNA form, the CDR3 reads TGTGCCAGCAGCCACCGACAGGGGCGCGGGACTGAAGCTTTCTTT. Its translation: CASSHRQGRGTEAFF.

The sample holds one count of this clonotype. The CDR3 loop reads CASGTGTGREKLFF. The CDR3, as DNA: TGTGCCAGCGGAACCGGGACAGGGAGGGAAAAACTGTTTTTT. The rearrangement joins TRBV2 to TRBJ1-4; 9 nucleotides agree with TRBD1. The CDR3 is made up of 14 amino acids. The germline V gene has CDR1 SNHLY and CDR2 FYNNEI. J was trimmed by 8 bases and V by 8 bases; bases with no gene match: 9.

The chain has TRBV5-1 and TRBJ2-7, with 10 bases identical to TRBD1. The CDR3 contains 18 residues. Trimming at V came to 0 bases and at J to 3 bases, leaving 12 bases not matched to a gene. CDR1 SGHRS and CDR2 YFSETQ come from the germline V gene. The CDR3 loop is CASSLVPGRDRGDYEQYV. The CDR3 coding sequence is TGCGCCAGCAGCTTGGTCCCCGGCCGGGACAGGGGAGACTACGAGCAGTACGTC.

The V gene is TRBV3-1, the J gene TRBJ1-2; 8 bases map to TRBD1. Germline V gene data show CDR1 as LGHDT and CDR2 as YNNKEL (reference sequence). This CDR3 contains 14 residues. Trimming at V came to 4 bases and at J to 2 bases, leaving 3 bases not matched to a gene. CDR3 DNA: TGTGCCAGCAGCCCAGGGGGCCGAAACTATGGCTACACCTTC. Its protein is CASSPGGRNYGYTF.

This clonotype was seen just once. V and J are TRBV7-9 and TRBJ1-6; 10 nucleotides match TRBD1. The CDR3 spans 17 residues. Germline lookup yields CDR1 SEHNR and CDR2 FQNEAQ (reference sequence). The V gene end was trimmed by 5 bases and the J gene end by 4 bases; junction bases not matched to a gene: 8. CDR3 sequence: CASSPIKGQGYNSPLHF. The CDR3 bases are TGTGCCAGCAGCCCCATCAAGGGACAGGGGTATAATTCACCCCTCCACTTT.

The V call is TRBV7-9, the J call TRBJ1-1, with D possibly matching TRBD1 (6 bases). The ends were cut back, 3 bases at V and 1 base at J, with 21 bases in the middle. From germline, CDR1 is SEHNR and CDR2 FQNEAQ (reference sequence). The CDR3 consists of 18 residues. The CDR3 loop is CASSFVVGGRLPNTEAFF. CDR3 DNA: TGTGCCAGCAGCTTTGTGGTCGGGGGGCGCTTACCGAACACTGAAGCTTTCTTT. The full variable domain, completed using reference TRBV7-9 and TRBJ1-1, is DTGVSQNPRHKITKRGQNVTFRCDPISEHNRLYWYRQTLGQGPEFLTYFQNEAQLEKSRLLSDRFSAERPKGSFSTLEIQRTEQGDSAMYLCASSFVVGGRLPNTEAFFGQGTRLTVV.

This rearrangement joins TRBV9 to TRBJ2-1, with D possibly being TRBD2 (6 bases). V was pared by 4 bases and J by 0 bases, with 11 bases between. The CDR3 consists of 15 residues. Germline CDR1 and CDR2: SGDLS and YYNGEE. DNA for the CDR3: TGTGCCAGCAGCTCGGGGGTCATCTCCTACAATGAGCAGTTCTTC. This translates into CASSSGVISYNEQFF.